The sequence of this T cell receptor beta chain was determined in a study of T cell responses to AZD1222 COVID-19 vaccine. The protocol was immunoSEQ multiplex PCR, while the TCRdb copy is restricted to in-frame clones and leaves out a portion. Of 180,000 or so clones in the sample, roughly 92% are singletons; the top ten hold over 1.5%. This clone appeared a single time. This specimen was peripheral blood, taken 28 days after the second AZD1222 dose. This receptor was taken from an adult who received the AZD1222 COVID-19 vaccine.

The CDR3 loop is CASSPRRGEVDTQYF. The DNA of the CDR3 is TGTGCCAGCAGCCCCAGAAGGGGGGAGGTAGATACGCAGTATTTT. V is TRBV7-9 and J is TRBJ2-3; D tentatively reads TRBD1 or TRBD2 (6 bases each). The CDR3 sequence is 15 residues long. Looked up from germline, CDR1 is SEHNR and CDR2 is FQNEAQ (reference sequence). V was pared by 5 bases and J by 5 bases, with 17 bases between.